One sample yielded the 13 T cell receptor beta chains listed below, sequenced in a study of shared clonotypes between healthy human individuals. Cells designated naive CD8 were CD45RO-negative and were positively selected for CCR7, with terminally differentiated effector memory CD45RA+ cells excluded. The data were produced by immunoSEQ multiplex PCR, yet TCRdb's version contains in-frame clones alone and is incomplete. The table lists around 1.9 million clones, 93% of them singletons. Sequenced sample: naive CD8+ T cells from PBMCs. Every receptor here comes from a man between 18 and 29 years old in good health. Some clones in this sample may be carry-over from other donors' samples.

CDR3 in amino acids: CASSLSRTDSYEQYF. The CDR3 bases are TGTGCCAGCAGCCTTAGTCGGACAGACTCCTACGAGCAGTACTTC. This chain joins TRBV7-2 and TRBJ2-7, with D perhaps TRBD1 (6 bases). V was pared by 5 bases and J by 0 bases, with 14 bases between. CDR1 is SGHTA and CDR2 is FQGNSA in the germline V gene. This CDR3 is built from 15 residues.

V usage is TRBV19 and J usage is TRBJ1-1; the D gene is possibly TRBD1 (5 bases). The CDR3 loop spans 12 amino acids. V gave up 4 bases and J gave up 6 bases, with 9 bases separating them. Germline V gene sequence: CDR1 LNHDA, CDR2 SQIVND (reference sequence). CDR3 sequence: CASSTGHPEAFF. The CDR3 bases are TGTGCCAGTAGTACCGGACACCCTGAAGCTTTCTTT.

The J gene is TRBJ2-2, the V gene TRBV9; tentatively, D is TRBD1 or TRBD2 (6 bases each). The ends were cut back, 4 bases at V and 3 bases at J, with 19 bases in the middle. The CDR3 totals 17 residues. Germline assignment: CDR1 SGDLS and CDR2 YYNGEE. The CDR3 DNA reads TGTGCCAGCAGCACTCACAGGGAGGTGGGGGACACCGGGGAGCTGTTTTTT. This translates into CASSTHREVGDTGELFF.

V usage is TRBV27 and J usage is TRBJ2-3; no reliable D call. Trimming stripped 6 bases from V and 6 bases from J, with 10 bases between. Germline CDR1 and CDR2: MNHEY and SMNVEV (reference sequence). CDR3 size: 12 residues. The CDR3 reads CASSSIRDTQYF. CDR3 in DNA: TGTGCCAGCAGCTCGATAAGGGATACGCAGTATTTT.

The chain recombines TRBV27 with TRBJ1-2; D gene unclear. V was trimmed by 3 bases and J by 5 bases, leaving 13 bases between them. Germline CDR1 is MNHEY and CDR2 is SMNVEV (reference sequence). The CDR3 has 14 residues. CDR3: CASSFGGHPYGYTF. Written as DNA, the CDR3 is TGTGCCAGCAGTTTTGGCGGGCACCCATATGGCTACACCTTC.

The chain couples TRBV10-3 to TRBJ2-1, with D perhaps matching TRBD1 (5 bases). From germline, CDR1 is ENHRY and CDR2 SYGVKD. The ends were cut back, 10 bases at V and 0 bases at J, with 10 bases in the middle. The CDR3 runs 13 residues. DNA of the CDR3: TGTGCCACTAAACAGGCCTCCTACAATGAGCAGTTCTTC. Protein product: CATKQASYNEQFF.

V gene TRBV7-6 combines with J gene TRBJ2-7, with TRBD1 matching 9 bases. This CDR3 comprises 14 residues. V gave up 3 bases and J gave up 5 bases; unmatched junction bases: 5. In germline, CDR1 is SGHVS, CDR2 FNYEAQ. CDR3 nucleotides: TGTGCCAGCAGCTTGGGGGACAGGGTTGACGAGCAGTACTTC. It specifies CASSLGDRVDEQYF.

The chain is built from TRBV4-3 and TRBJ1-1; 8 bases match TRBD1. The CDR3 has 15 residues. The V segment lost 4 bases and the J segment 4 bases; nucleotides outside the gene matches: 8. Germline V gene data show CDR1 as LGHNA and CDR2 as YSLEER. CDR3 residues: CASSRLTGVSTEAFF. CDR3 nucleotides: TGCGCCAGCAGCCGCTTGACAGGGGTCTCCACTGAAGCTTTCTTT.

This sequence joins TRBV10-3 and TRBJ1-5; D is perhaps TRBD1 (5 bases). The CDR3 totals 14 residues. V was cut by 0 bases and J by 6 bases, with 9 bases left in between. Per germline, CDR1 ENHRY and CDR2 SYGVKD. CDR3 in amino acids: CAISESGGTQPQHF. Here the CDR3 DNA reads TGTGCCATCAGTGAGTCTGGGGGGACTCAGCCCCAGCATTTT.

This clone occurred once. This CDR3 is also generated by other DNA sequences in the sample. The CDR3 is CASSVGSSYGYTF. CDR3 in DNA: TGTGCCAGCAGCGTGGGTTCCAGCTATGGCTACACCTTC. The chain employs TRBV9 and TRBJ1-2; no clear D gene. CDR1 is SGDLS, CDR2 YYNGEE, per germline. The ends were cut back, 2 bases at V and 4 bases at J, with 9 bases in the middle. The CDR3 has 13 amino acids.

The chain couples TRBV27 to TRBJ2-1, with D perhaps matching TRBD2 (5 bases). This CDR3 is 17 amino acids long. The germline V gene has CDR1 MNHEY and CDR2 SMNVEV (reference sequence). With 5 bases removed from V and 3 bases from J, the gap between germline ends came to 20 bases. CDR3 protein: CASSPPQRASLYNEQFF. CDR3 sequence (DNA): TGTGCCAGCAGTCCCCCACAGAGGGCTAGCCTCTACAATGAGCAGTTCTTC.

The chain has TRBV19 and TRBJ2-2; D might be TRBD2 (6 bases). V shed 5 bases and J shed 5 bases, with 18 bases lying between them. Per germline, CDR1 LNHDA and CDR2 SQIVND (reference sequence). This CDR3 comprises 16 residues. In DNA form, the CDR3 reads TGTGCCAGTAGTTCGTATATGGGACTCCTTACCGGGGAGCTGTTTTTT. It yields the protein CASSSYMGLLTGELFF.

This rearrangement joins TRBV2 to TRBJ1-4; no clear D. Germline V lookup: CDR1 SNHLY, CDR2 FYNNEI. Trimming left V 3 bases short and J 3 bases short, with 5 bases between. The CDR3 has 13 amino acids. For the CDR3, the DNA is TGTGCCAGCAGTGAGTCGTCTAATGAAAAACTGTTTTTT. Its protein is CASSESSNEKLFF.